The next 27 T cell receptor beta chains were all read from a single sample in a study of control samples from healthy donors and cancer patients. TCRdb's table, derived via immunoSEQ multiplex PCR, lists solely in-frame clones and lacks some. The repertoire consists of 400,000 to 450,000 clones, with 90% occurring once and the leading ten covering around 6.4%. The sequenced sample consisted of PBMCs. The receptor source for this set is a man aged 40-55 years with head and neck cancer.

CDR3 protein: CASSPDRGVGYTF. CDR3 sequence (DNA): TGCGCCAGCAGCCCAGACAGGGGGGTTGGCTACACCTTC. The chain is built from TRBV4-3 and TRBJ1-2, with 9 bases fitting TRBD1. The CDR3 loop spans 13 amino acids. With 4 bases clipped from V and 7 bases from J, the junction kept 4 bases outside the gene matches. CDR1 is LGHNA and CDR2 is YSLEER in the germline V gene.

This chain joins TRBV6-5 and TRBJ1-6, with a possible D match to TRBD1 (6 bases). This CDR3 spans 14 amino acids. Germline CDR1 and CDR2: MNHEY and SVGAGI. The V end lost 5 bases, the J end lost 7 bases, and 12 bases lay between the germline ends. This CDR3 is CASSTGTRNSPLHF. The CDR3 DNA sequence: TGTGCCAGCAGTACCGGGACAAGAAATTCACCCCTCCACTTT.

This CDR3 is CASRNYNEQFF. In nucleotides, the CDR3 is TGTGCCAGCAGGAACTACAATGAGCAGTTCTTC. The rearrangement uses TRBV2 and TRBJ2-1; no definite D call. The germline gives CDR1 SNHLY, CDR2 FYNNEI. V was shortened by 6 bases and J by 3 bases, with 3 bases between the two germline ends. CDR3 length: 11 residues.

V gene TRBV4-3 combines with J gene TRBJ1-2, with 8 bases fitting TRBD1. This CDR3 comprises 16 residues. In germline, CDR1 is LGHNA, CDR2 YSLEER. Trimming at V came to 0 bases and at J to 1 base, leaving 4 bases not matched to a gene. The CDR3 DNA reads as TGCGCCAGCAGCCAAGACCCAGGGGGCAGTAACTATGGCTACACCTTC. Protein sequence: CASSQDPGGSNYGYTF.

Worth noting for this clone: At one of its ends the junction is not consistent with the germline gene, which may arise from a read error. V and J are TRBV7-7 and TRBJ2-1; D unresolved. The CDR3 loop spans 10 amino acids. CDR1 is SSHAT, CDR2 FNYEAQ, per germline (reference sequence). The CDR3 DNA reads as TGTGCTAGCAGAAACGGCGGCCAGTTCTTC. This encodes CASRNGGQFF.

This chain joins TRBV15 and TRBJ2-2; no definite D call. The CDR3 runs 14 residues. V gave up 1 base and J gave up 7 bases, with 10 bases separating them. Germline V CDR1 and CDR2: LNHNV, YYDKDF (reference sequence). The CDR3 DNA reads TGTGCCACCAGCAGAGGAGAGTTCGGCGGGGAGCTGTTTTTT. This sequence encodes CATSRGEFGGELFF.

The gene calls are TRBV6-5 and TRBJ1-1; the D gene is possibly TRBD1 (6 bases). Trimming pared 6 bases from V and 3 bases from J, leaving 17 bases between. CDR1 is MNHEY, CDR2 SVGAGI, per germline. The CDR3 is 15 residues long. CDR3 protein: CASSPRTVQDTEAFF. The CDR3, as DNA: TGTGCCAGCAGCCCCCGGACAGTCCAGGACACTGAAGCTTTCTTT.

This clone was observed a few times. The chain recombines TRBV3-1 (or the pseudogene TRBV3-2) with TRBJ2-7; maybe TRBD2 (7 bases). The CDR3 extends over 15 amino acids. V dropped 4 bases and J dropped 3 bases, with 16 bases sitting between them. The germline V gene encodes CDR1 LGHDT and CDR2 YNNKEL (reference sequence). CDR3 region: CASSPFGGAIYEQYF. CDR3 coding DNA: TGTGCCAGCAGCCCCTTTGGGGGGGCAATCTACGAGCAGTACTTC.

The chain has TRBV7-2 and TRBJ1-1; D is unresolved. The V gene's germline CDR1 is SGHTA and CDR2 FQGNSA. Trimming removed 1 base from V and 6 bases from J, with 9 bases in between. This CDR3 is built from 13 residues. DNA for the CDR3: TGTGCCAGCAGCTTAGATCGAAACTCTGAAGCTTTCTTT. Amino acids: CASSLDRNSEAFF. The variable domain in full, with the rest retrieved from reference TRBV7-2 and TRBJ1-1, is GAGVSQSPSNKVTEKGKDVELRCDPISGHTALYWYRQSLGQGLEFLIYFQGNSAPDKSGLPSDRFSAERTGGSVSTLTIQRTQQEDSAVYLCASSLDRNSEAFFGQGTRLTVV.

The CDR3 DNA reads TGTGCCAGCAGCGACGCCGGTTGGACTAGCGGGAGGTCTGGGGAGCAGTACTTC. This translates into CASSDAGWTSGRSGEQYF. The chain joins TRBV7-9 to TRBJ2-7, with 14 nucleotides matching TRBD2. CDR3 length: 18 amino acids. The germline V gene encodes CDR1 SEHNR and CDR2 FQNEAQ (reference sequence). The V and J ends lost 5 bases and 7 bases, in that order; junction bases with no gene match: 16.

The chain joins TRBV28 to TRBJ2-7; no firm D call. This CDR3 comprises 13 residues. Looked up from germline, CDR1 is MDHEN and CDR2 is SYDVKM. Trimming removed 3 bases from V and 2 bases from J, with 8 bases in between. The CDR3 region is CASSFARTYEQYF. CDR3 sequence (DNA): TGTGCCAGCAGTTTCGCCCGGACCTACGAGCAGTACTTC.

Concerning this clone: This sample also contains other DNA sequences that code for the same CDR3. This chain uses TRBV18 with TRBJ1-5; 9 bases line up with TRBD1. The germline V gene encodes CDR1 KGHSH and CDR2 LQKENI. J lost 4 bases, V lost 3 bases, and 1 base had no gene match. The CDR3 has 14 residues. CDR3 sequence reads: CASSPGTGNQPQHF. CDR3 nucleotides: TGTGCCAGCTCACCGGGGACAGGGAATCAGCCCCAGCATTTT.

The chain recombines TRBV9 with TRBJ2-1; D is tentatively TRBD1 or TRBD2 (5 bases each). V lost 4 bases and J 6 bases, leaving 20 bases between the germline ends. The CDR3 loop spans 16 amino acids. Germline assignment: CDR1 SGDLS and CDR2 YYNGEE. The CDR3 nucleotides read TGTGCCAGCAGCTTCCTCACGGGGCCCCCACTCAATGAGCAGTTCTTC. Its translation is CASSFLTGPPLNEQFF.

The chain is built from TRBV24-1 and TRBJ2-2; 7 bases map to TRBD2. The V gene end was trimmed by 2 bases and the J gene end by 3 bases; junction bases not matched to a gene: 2. Germline CDR1 and CDR2: KGHDR and SFDVKD. The CDR3 contains 15 residues. CDR3 nucleotide sequence: TGTGCCACCAGTGATTCGGGGGGTTACACCGGGGAGCTGTTTTTT. It translates to CATSDSGGYTGELFF.

The V gene is TRBV30, the J gene TRBJ1-2; 7 bases align to TRBD1. Germline loops: CDR1 GTSNPN, CDR2 SVGIG (reference sequence). After removal of 5 bases from V and 8 bases from J, the junction contained 5 bases not matched to a gene. CDR3 size: 11 residues. Here the CDR3 DNA reads TGTGCCTGGCTGACAGGGCCCGGCTACACCTTC. As protein: CAWLTGPGYTF.

The chain links TRBV29-1 to TRBJ1-2; D is uncertain. Deletions cut 6 bases from V and 10 bases from J, with 18 bases between. Germline CDR1 and CDR2: SQVTM and ANQGSEA. This CDR3 has 12 residues. Here the CDR3 reads CSVTTRADVYTF. DNA of the CDR3: TGCAGCGTAACAACCCGGGCCGACGTCTACACCTTC.

The rearrangement uses TRBV7-2 and TRBJ2-3, with a possible D match to TRBD2 (5 bases). There are 14 residues in the CDR3. V was cut by 3 bases and J by 3 bases, with 10 bases left in between. Germline CDR1 SGHTA, CDR2 FQGNSA. This CDR3 reads CASSFGLATDTQYF. The CDR3 nucleotides read TGTGCCAGCAGCTTTGGACTTGCTACAGATACGCAGTATTTT.

This clone was seen more than once but under ten times. This sequence joins TRBV6-6 and TRBJ1-5, with D unclear. Germline V lookup: CDR1 MNHNY, CDR2 SVGAGI (reference sequence). The V end lost 6 bases, the J end lost 2 bases, and 8 bases lay between the germline ends. This CDR3 contains 13 residues. For the CDR3, the DNA is TGTGCCAGCAGCGCAGAGGGCAATCAGCCCCAGCATTTT. Its translation is CASSAEGNQPQHF.

This chain joins TRBV6-2 or TRBV6-3 and TRBJ2-3; D gene unclear. The CDR3 sequence is 16 residues long. Germline V gives CDR1 MNHEY, CDR2 SVGEGT. V was trimmed by 5 bases and J by 1 base, leaving 16 bases between them. The CDR3 coding sequence is TGTGCCAGCAGTCCCCTTCCCGGACGGGGCACAGATACGCAGTATTTT. Residues: CASSPLPGRGTDTQYF.

The chain recombines TRBV19 with TRBJ1-6; perhaps TRBD1 as D (5 bases). With 5 bases removed from V and 0 bases from J, the gap between germline ends came to 11 bases. The CDR3 is made up of 16 amino acids. The germline V gene has CDR1 LNHDA and CDR2 SQIVND (reference sequence). The CDR3 is CASSLQGGSYNSPLHF. In DNA form, the CDR3 reads TGTGCCAGTAGTCTCCAGGGCGGCTCCTATAATTCACCCCTCCACTTT.

This sequence joins TRBV6-6 and TRBJ2-2; 8 nucleotides align to TRBD1. The germline gives CDR1 MNHNY, CDR2 SVGAGI (reference sequence). The CDR3 spans 13 residues. V shed 9 bases and J 5 bases; nucleotides not matched to a gene: 5. The CDR3 DNA follows: TGTGCCAGTTATACAGGGGGGACCGGGGAGCTGTTTTTT. Translation: CASYTGGTGELFF.

CDR3 nucleotides: TGTGCCAGCAGCGCCCGGAGCGGAGGCACAGATACGCAGTATTTT. It specifies CASSARSGGTDTQYF. This chain uses TRBV7-2 with TRBJ2-3; a weak D match, TRBD2 (5 bases). The length of the CDR3 is 15 residues. The germline gives CDR1 SGHTA, CDR2 FQGNSA. The V gene lost 5 bases and the J gene lost 1 base, with 13 bases spanning the gap. Looking up the rest from reference TRBV7-2 and TRBJ2-3 gives the full variable domain: GAGVSQSPSNKVTEKGKDVELRCDPISGHTALYWYRQSLGQGLEFLIYFQGNSAPDKSGLPSDRFSAERTGGSVSTLTIQRTQQEDSAVYLCASSARSGGTDTQYFGPGTRLTVL.

CDR3 nucleotide sequence: TGTGCCAGCAGTTTGCCCTTGGGACAGGGTCACTATGGCTACACCTTC. Encoded protein: CASSLPLGQGHYGYTF. This sequence joins TRBV28 and TRBJ1-2, with 9 nucleotides matching TRBD1. CDR3 size: 16 residues. The V and J ends lost 3 bases and 3 bases, in that order; junction bases with no gene match: 8. CDR1 is MDHEN, CDR2 SYDVKM, per germline.

The V and J genes are TRBV6-5 and TRBJ2-7; 7 nucleotides line up with TRBD1. Germline CDR1 is MNHEY and CDR2 is SVGAGI. This CDR3 is 13 amino acids long. V was clipped by 5 bases and J by 5 bases; unmatched bases: 6. CDR3 in DNA: TGTGCCAGCAGTCATCAGACAGGGAACGAGCAGTACTTC. Translation gives CASSHQTGNEQYF.

This chain links TRBV9 with TRBJ1-2; weak D call: TRBD1 (5 bases). The V end was cut by 0 bases, the J end by 6 bases, with 15 bases between. This CDR3 comprises 15 residues. Per germline, CDR1 SGDLS and CDR2 YYNGEE. The CDR3 coding sequence is TGTGCCAGCAGCGTAGCGAAGGGGCGCTCAAATGGCTACACCTTC. Its protein is CASSVAKGRSNGYTF.

CDR3 loop: CASSFLSGPGNEQFF. The CDR3, as DNA: TGTGCCAGCAGCTTTTTATCGGGGCCGGGGAATGAGCAGTTCTTC. The chain joins TRBV7-3 to TRBJ2-1; the D gene could be TRBD1 or TRBD2 (5 bases each). Germline CDR1 reads SGHTA; CDR2 reads FQGTGA. Trimming took off 3 bases at V and 7 bases at J, with 16 bases between the two ends. The CDR3 loop spans 15 amino acids.

The rearrangement joins TRBV28 to TRBJ2-5, with D uncertain. V was shortened by 6 bases and J by 5 bases, with 10 bases between the two germline ends. Germline CDR1 MDHEN, CDR2 SYDVKM. The CDR3 loop spans 12 amino acids. CDR3 DNA: TGTGCCAGCAGGGTGTCTCGGGAGACCCAGTACTTC. Encoded protein: CASRVSRETQYF. The full variable domain, in which reference TRBV28 and TRBJ2-5 provide the parts outside the CDR3, is DVKVTQSSRYLVKRTGEKVFLECVQDMDHENMFWYRQDPGLGLRLIYFSYDVKMKEKGDIPEGYSVSREKKERFSLILESASTNQTSMYLCASRVSRETQYFGPGTRLLVL.